The present TCR beta chain was sequenced within a study of shared clonotypes between healthy human individuals. Background on the study: Three plates were used per donor for CD4 naive, three for CD4 memory, two for CD8 naive and one for CD8 memory. General study points: Several donors held approximately 5% of naive CD4 clonotypes in common. Only a few donors were included, so the genetic and exposure-history diversity represented was limited. Deeper or shallower sequencing was expected to change how clonotypes are shared among donors.

CDR3 length: 12 amino acids. From germline, CDR1 is GTSNPN and CDR2 SVGIG (reference sequence). V was cut by 5 bases and J by 0 bases, with 8 bases left in between. The assay was immunoSEQ multiplex PCR, and TCRdb's table has in-frame clones only and misses some. The sample contains 2 million to 2.5 million clones, around 95% of which appear only once. As for this clone: Its target is unknown.

The sample comprised naive CD4+ T cells sorted from blood. The subset here: CD45RA+ positively selected. The chain employs TRBV30 and TRBJ2-7; D call uncertain. The sequence was collected from a man between 18 and 35 years old in good health. DNA of the CDR3: TGTGCCTGGTCCAAGTCCTCCTACGAGCAGTACTTC. Its protein is CAWSKSSYEQYF.